The 26 T cell receptor beta chains below come from one sample, sequenced in a study of T cell repertoires in cytomegalovirus infection. TCRdb used MiXCR to reprocess the reads, holding one entry per CDR3 protein. The data show about 400,000 distinct CDR3 sequences, 15% to 20% seen once. Sequenced material: PBMCs. These TCRs come from a human donor in good health (CMV status not recorded). Some clones in this sample may be carry-over from other donors' samples.

The V and J genes are TRBV20-1 and TRBJ2-1; weak D call: TRBD1 (6 bases). Germline CDR1 is DFQATT and CDR2 is SNEGSKA (reference sequence). Trimming stripped 2 bases from V and 9 bases from J, with 20 bases between. The CDR3 loop spans 15 amino acids. The CDR3 region is CSARTGTRGFSEQFF. CDR3 coding DNA: TGCAGTGCTAGAACCGGGACAAGGGGTTTTAGTGAGCAGTTCTTC.

This clonotype has ten or more counts. The rearrangement links TRBV7-2 to TRBJ2-7, with TRBD2 identical over 7 bases. The CDR3 has 15 amino acids. Germline lookup yields CDR1 SGHTA and CDR2 FQGNSA. Trimming removed 0 bases from V and 0 bases from J; junction bases left unmatched: 2. CDR3 residues: CASSLAAGDSYEQYF. CDR3 coding DNA: TGTGCCAGCAGCTTAGCGGCGGGGGACTCCTACGAGCAGTACTTC.

The chain combines TRBV5-5 with TRBJ1-2, with a possible D match to TRBD1 (6 bases). V gave up 1 base and J gave up 11 bases, with 15 bases separating them. This CDR3 is 13 amino acids long. Germline V gene lookup returns CDR1 SGHKS and CDR2 YYEKEE (reference sequence). The CDR3 DNA is TGTGCCAGCAGCTTGATGACAGGAATTGGTTACACCTTC. Residues: CASSLMTGIGYTF. The full variable domain, its missing parts supplied by reference TRBV5-5 and TRBJ1-2, is DAGVTQSPTHLIKTRGQQVTLRCSPISGHKSVSWYQQVLGQGPQFIFQYYEKEERGRGNFPDRFSARQFPNYSSELNVNALLLGDSALYLCASSLMTGIGYTFGSGTRLTVV.

Turning to this clonotype: A read error is possible here, since a much larger clone lies one base away. The genes are TRBV6-5 and TRBJ2-1; 12 nucleotides align to TRBD2. Trimming cost V 6 bases and J 4 bases; bases outside gene matches: 4. This CDR3 comprises 15 residues. Looked up from germline, CDR1 is MNHEY and CDR2 is SVGAGI. The CDR3 DNA sequence: TGTGCCAGCAGACACCTAGCGGGAGGGTACAATGAGCAGTTCTTC. Its protein is CASRHLAGGYNEQFF.

Concerning this clonotype itself: The junction and the germline gene differ at one end; a read error may be behind it. The chain links TRBV7-2 to TRBJ2-3; D is ambiguous. Germline CDR1 SGHTA, CDR2 FQGNSA. The CDR3 sequence is 13 residues long. The chain's CDR3 is CASSSARADAQYF. CDR3 DNA: TGTGCCAGCAGCTCTGCAAGGGCAGATGCGCAGTATTTT.

This clonotype was counted at least ten times. The genes are TRBV7-2 and TRBJ2-7; D perhaps matches TRBD1 (6 bases). The V and J ends lost 3 bases and 6 bases respectively, with 12 bases between them. This CDR3 spans 13 amino acids. CDR1 SGHTA and CDR2 FQGNSA come from the germline V gene. CDR3 sequence reads: CASSLYRDGEQYF. DNA for the CDR3: TGTGCCAGCAGCTTGTACAGGGATGGCGAGCAGTACTTC. The full variable domain, its missing parts supplied by reference TRBV7-2 and TRBJ2-7, is GAGVSQSPSNKVTEKGKDVELRCDPISGHTALYWYRQSLGQGLEFLIYFQGNSAPDKSGLPSDRFSAERTGGSVSTLTIQRTQQEDSAVYLCASSLYRDGEQYFGPGTRLTVT.

This clonotype was counted a few times. The chain links TRBV20-1 to TRBJ2-1; maybe TRBD1 (7 bases). CDR3 size: 17 residues. Germline V gene data show CDR1 as DFQATT and CDR2 as SNEGSKA (reference sequence). Trimming removed 1 base from V and 0 bases from J, with 16 bases in between. This CDR3 reads CSARGQPGGTSYNEQFF. DNA for the CDR3: TGCAGTGCTAGAGGGCAGCCAGGGGGGACCTCCTACAATGAGCAGTTCTTC.

This clonotype was picked up a small number of times. The chain uses TRBV12-3 or TRBV12-4 and TRBJ1-2; D may be TRBD1 (6 bases). The V end lost 3 bases, the J end lost 8 bases, and 19 bases lay between the germline ends. This CDR3 spans 15 amino acids. CDR3 coding DNA: TGTGCCAGCAGTTTCCTCCCCGAAAGAGGGGGGGGCTACACCTTC. It is translated as CASSFLPERGGGYTF.

J is TRBJ2-2 and V is TRBV5-6; no clear D gene. The CDR3 spans 13 residues. Deletions cut 7 bases from V and 1 base from J, with 8 bases between. The germline V gene has CDR1 SGHDT and CDR2 YYEEEE. The chain's CDR3 is CASGSKNTGELFF. In DNA form, the CDR3 reads TGTGCCAGCGGAAGTAAGAACACCGGGGAGCTGTTTTTT.

This clonotype was seen a few times. This chain uses TRBV29-1 with TRBJ1-1; 8 nucleotides match TRBD1. There are 13 residues in the CDR3. Germline CDR1 SQVTM, CDR2 ANQGSEA. The V gene end was trimmed by 7 bases and the J gene end by 1 base; junction bases not matched to a gene: 5. CDR3 region: CSATGQANTEAFF. CDR3 coding DNA: TGCAGCGCGACGGGACAGGCGAACACTGAAGCTTTCTTT.

Ten or more counts support this clonotype. The gene calls are TRBV7-2 and TRBJ2-1; 8 positions agree with TRBD2. With V trimmed by 6 bases and J by 6 bases, 10 bases remained unmatched. Germline V lookup: CDR1 SGHTA, CDR2 FQGNSA. The CDR3 spans 15 residues. The CDR3 nucleotides read TGTGCCAGCAGGCTATACGGGAGGGCCGTCAATGAGCAGTTCTTC. Translated: CASRLYGRAVNEQFF.

V is TRBV19 and J is TRBJ1-2, with a tentative D call TRBD1 (5 bases). CDR3 length: 16 amino acids. V was clipped by 5 bases and J by 6 bases, with 22 bases between them. Germline lookup yields CDR1 LNHDA and CDR2 SQIVND (reference sequence). CDR3 DNA sequence: TGTGCCAGTAGTGCTGGGGACTACGAGGGCTTGAATGGCTACACCTTC. It yields the protein CASSAGDYEGLNGYTF. The full variable domain, completed using reference TRBV19 and TRBJ1-2, is DGGITQSPKYLFRKEGQNVTLSCEQNLNHDAMYWYRQDPGQGLRLIYYSQIVNDFQKGDIAEGYSVSREKKESFPLTVTSAQKNPTAFYLCASSAGDYEGLNGYTFGSGTRLTVV.

The chain joins TRBV20-1 to TRBJ2-7; D is unresolved. Deletions cut 3 bases from V and 5 bases from J, with 14 bases between. Germline CDR1 is DFQATT and CDR2 is SNEGSKA (reference sequence). CDR3 size: 13 residues. The CDR3 bases are TGCAGTGCTAGTCATCCCTTATCCCACGAGCAGTACTTC. This sequence encodes CSASHPLSHEQYF.

This rearrangement joins TRBV12-3 or TRBV12-4 to TRBJ1-2; possible D gene TRBD1, 6 bases. The CDR3 contains 18 residues. V lost 5 bases, J lost 4 bases, and 26 bases lay in between. CDR3 DNA sequence: TGTGCCAGCAGTCCGACCGGGACACGAGCCTACCCCAGCTATGGCTACACCTTC. Residues: CASSPTGTRAYPSYGYTF.

In its sample, this clonotype was seen many times. This chain links TRBV24-1 with TRBJ2-3; 9 bases map to TRBD2. The germline V gene has CDR1 KGHDR and CDR2 SFDVKD. The V and J ends lost 3 bases and 3 bases, in that order; junction bases with no gene match: 3. This CDR3 region has 15 residues. The DNA for the CDR3 is TGTGCCACCAGTGATGGGACTAGCCAGACAGATACGCAGTATTTT. Translated, it gives CATSDGTSQTDTQYF.

The table lists this clonotype with many counts. The V gene is TRBV7-2, the J gene TRBJ2-5, with 10 bases lining up with TRBD2. The germline gives CDR1 SGHTA, CDR2 FQGNSA. J lost 1 base, V lost 7 bases, and 6 bases had no gene match. CDR3 length: 15 residues. CDR3 coding DNA: TGTGCCAGCAATCTAGCGGGAGTGCTCCAAGAGACCCAGTACTTC. It codes for CASNLAGVLQETQYF.

CDR3 residues: CSARQGSATNEKLFF. The CDR3 DNA reads as TGCAGTGCTAGGCAGGGATCCGCAACTAATGAAAAACTGTTTTTT. The chain carries TRBV20-1 and TRBJ1-4; possibly TRBD1 for D (5 bases). CDR3 size: 15 residues. Between the trimmed V and J ends, which lost 3 bases and 0 bases, there was a span of 11 bases. Germline assignment: CDR1 DFQATT and CDR2 SNEGSKA (reference sequence).

This clonotype was picked up a small number of times. V and J are TRBV11-2 and TRBJ1-6; 9 bases fit TRBD1. The CDR3 has 14 amino acids. V dropped 3 bases and J dropped 10; count of bases not matched to a gene: 4. Germline V lookup: CDR1 SGHAT, CDR2 FQNNGV. The CDR3: CASSFRTGDSPLHF. In DNA form, the CDR3 reads TGTGCCAGCAGCTTCCGGACAGGGGACTCACCCCTCCACTTT.

This clonotype was observed at least ten times. The chain has TRBV7-8 and TRBJ2-7; 8 nucleotides match TRBD1. V shed 1 base, J shed 4 bases, and the junction held 6 bases outside the gene matches. The CDR3 runs 15 residues. Germline V gene lookup returns CDR1 SGHVS and CDR2 FQNEAQ. CDR3 nucleotides: TGTGCCAGCAGCTTAGGGACAGGGAGTATATACGAGCAGTACTTC. It codes for CASSLGTGSIYEQYF.

In this sample, this clonotype turned up a few times. V gene TRBV29-1 combines with J gene TRBJ1-1; no clear D. Germline CDR1 is SQVTM and CDR2 is ANQGSEA. V was trimmed by 8 bases and J by 0 bases, leaving 10 bases between them. The CDR3 is 12 amino acids. CDR3 nucleotides: TGCAGCACCGACCCCTTGAACACTGAAGCTTTCTTT. Amino acid sequence: CSTDPLNTEAFF.

This clonotype was counted only a few times. The chain joins TRBV19 to TRBJ1-5; D possibly corresponds to TRBD1 (6 bases). The germline V and J ends were trimmed by 7 bases and 3 bases, with 16 bases remaining between them. Germline lookup yields CDR1 LNHDA and CDR2 SQIVND (reference sequence). CDR3 length: 15 amino acids. The CDR3 loop is CASMFRSGVNQPQHF. The CDR3 bases are TGTGCCAGTATGTTCAGGTCAGGGGTCAATCAGCCCCAGCATTTT.

V usage is TRBV14 and J usage is TRBJ2-7, with TRBD1 identical over 7 bases. Germline V gene sequence: CDR1 SGHDN, CDR2 FVKESK. The CDR3 runs 13 residues. V shed 0 bases and J 10 bases; nucleotides not matched to a gene: 6. CDR3 bases: TGTGCCAGCAGCCAAGATCCTAGGGGGCATCAGTACTTC. Its translation: CASSQDPRGHQYF.

This clonotype was detected ten times or more. This chain uses TRBV18 with TRBJ2-7, with TRBD1 matching 8 bases. Germline assignment: CDR1 KGHSH and CDR2 LQKENI. This CDR3 has 13 amino acids. Unmatched junction bases numbered 3, after V lost 3 bases and J lost 5 bases. The CDR3 sequence is CASSPDRVDEQYF. In nucleotides, the CDR3 is TGTGCCAGCTCACCGGACAGGGTCGACGAGCAGTACTTC.

This clonotype was counted many times. The chain carries TRBV7-2 and TRBJ2-7, with TRBD2 identical over 8 bases. CDR3 length: 13 residues. Germline assignment: CDR1 SGHTA and CDR2 FQGNSA. Unmatched junction bases numbered 7, after V lost 10 bases and J lost 2 bases. The CDR3 spells CAMERETPYEQYV. Written as DNA, the CDR3 is TGTGCCATGGAGCGGGAGACCCCCTACGAGCAGTACGTC.

This clonotype was seen at least ten times. J is TRBJ2-1 and V is TRBV27; possibly TRBD1 for D (6 bases). The germline V and J ends were trimmed by 2 bases and 7 bases, with 18 bases remaining between them. This CDR3 is 16 amino acids long. Germline V CDR1 and CDR2: MNHEY, SMNVEV (reference sequence). The CDR3 sequence is CASSLLSLQGTNEQFF. The CDR3 coding sequence is TGTGCCAGCAGTTTACTTAGCCTACAGGGCACGAATGAGCAGTTCTTC.

This clonotype has at least ten counts. V and J are TRBV12-3 or TRBV12-4 and TRBJ2-7, with TRBD2 as a possible D gene (6 bases). The ends were cut back, 8 bases at V and 2 bases at J, with 13 bases in the middle. The CDR3 totals 13 residues. The CDR3 DNA sequence: TGTGCCAGCGGAAGGGACTTTACCTACGAGCAGTACTTC. This translates into CASGRDFTYEQYF.